This T cell receptor beta chain was retrieved from a study of beta chain features in type 1 diabetes. General study points: PCR might show a preference for shorter templates, equally across patients and controls. Moderate yet significant TCRB CDR3 shortening was seen in Type 1 diabetes patients in all four CD4+ subsets. Patients' naive, central memory and Treg TCRB repertoires seemed closer to one another than those of healthy donors.

The CDR3 runs to 15 residues. CDR1 is ENHRY and CDR2 is SYGVKD in the germline V gene. J was trimmed by 6 bases and V by 0 bases; bases with no gene match: 6. Sorting with CD45RO/CCR7/CD25/CD127/CD95/CD27 yielded naive, central memory, regulatory and stem-like memory CD4+ cells. Every isolated RNA sample was fully reverse transcribed, so sequencing captured expressed TCRB transcripts. Read counts averaged roughly 3.7 million for samples of naive, central memory and regulatory T cells. Data came from immunoSEQ multiplex PCR; TCRdb stores just in-frame clones and leaves some out. The sample contains about 230,000 clones, about a sixth of which appear only once. As for this clone: What it binds is unknown.

The sample taken for sequencing was naive CD4+ T cells from blood. This receptor was obtained from a man aged 25 to 40 with type 1 diabetes. The J gene is TRBJ2-7, the V gene TRBV10-3; 9 positions agree with TRBD2. The CDR3 region is CAISESLAGAGEQYF. CDR3 nucleotide sequence: TGTGCCATCAGTGAGTCGTTAGCGGGAGCGGGCGAGCAGTACTTC.